The clone carrying this T cell receptor beta chain was seen many times. Its target is unknown. MiXCR, applied by TCRdb to the RACE reads, yields one record per CDR3 protein. The table has 55,000 to 75,000 distinct CDR3 sequences, around 7% seen once. Germline V gene lookup returns CDR1 SGHVS and CDR2 FQNEAQ. The CDR3 totals 16 residues. V shed 1 base and J shed 1 base, with 11 bases lying between them. These data are taken from a study of human T cells and chemical hapten exposure. Study overall: In the approximately 24-week study, patients were dosed weekly with diphenylcyclopropenone on the scalp throughout. Patients having alopecia areata, totalis or universalis were mostly female. Small discrepancies in pooled library volume mainly accounted for the varying TCR yields per sample.

Overall study findings and caveats: Significantly greater numbers of large CDR3 similarity clusters came from expanded TCRs than from controls.

Time point defined: pre-sensitization, week 0. Stated treatment: therapeutic diphenylcyclopropenone sensitization with weekly scalp DPC. Specimen: whole blood, collected in connection with sensitization to the hapten diphenylcyclopropenone (DPC). The V gene is TRBV7-8, the J gene TRBJ2-1; D is perhaps TRBD2 (5 bases). This receptor was taken from a woman under 40 with alopecia areata. Some clones in this sample may be carry-over from other donors' samples. CDR3 DNA: TGTGCCAGCAGCTTAGGGCTCGGGATTTCCTACAATGAGCAGTTCTTC. This encodes CASSLGLGISYNEQFF.